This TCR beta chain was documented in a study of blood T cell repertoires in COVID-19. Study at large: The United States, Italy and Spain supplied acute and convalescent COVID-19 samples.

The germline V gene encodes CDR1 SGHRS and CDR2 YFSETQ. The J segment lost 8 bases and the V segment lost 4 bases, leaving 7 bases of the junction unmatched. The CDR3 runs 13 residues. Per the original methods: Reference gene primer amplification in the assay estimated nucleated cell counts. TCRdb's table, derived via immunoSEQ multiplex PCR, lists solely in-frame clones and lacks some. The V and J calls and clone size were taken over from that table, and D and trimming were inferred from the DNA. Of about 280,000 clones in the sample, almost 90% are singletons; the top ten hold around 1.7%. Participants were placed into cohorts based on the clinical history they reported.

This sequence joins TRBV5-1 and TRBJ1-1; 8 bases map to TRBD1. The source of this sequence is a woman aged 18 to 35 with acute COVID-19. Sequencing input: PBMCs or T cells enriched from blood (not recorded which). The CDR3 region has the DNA TGCGCCAGCAGCATATTATCAGGGGGCGAAGCTTTCTTT. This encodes CASSILSGGEAFF.